This passage covers 3 T cell receptor beta chains from one sample sequenced in a study of technical replicates of blood from a few donors. The data were produced by immunoSEQ multiplex PCR, yet TCRdb's version contains in-frame clones alone and is incomplete. The data show about 79,000 clones, 94% seen once. The sample consisted of T cells isolated from PBMCs. These receptors came from a human donor in good health.

The chain combines TRBV18 with TRBJ2-7; 7 bases map to TRBD1. Germline CDR1 is KGHSH and CDR2 is LQKENI. V lost 4 bases and J lost 5; bases outside the gene matches: 2. The CDR3 runs to 12 residues. Here the CDR3 reads CASSRDRDEQYF. In DNA form, the CDR3 reads TGTGCCAGCTCACGTGACAGGGACGAGCAGTACTTC.

The V and J genes are TRBV29-1 and TRBJ2-7; TRBD2 matches 13 bases. After removal of 4 bases from V and 0 bases from J, the junction contained 9 bases not matched to a gene. The germline V gene encodes CDR1 SQVTM and CDR2 ANQGSEA. The CDR3 has 17 residues. The CDR3 here is CSVGATSGRHSSYEQYF. The CDR3 DNA follows: TGCAGCGTTGGCGCGACTAGCGGGAGGCATAGCTCCTACGAGCAGTACTTC.

The rearrangement joins TRBV10-1 to TRBJ2-1; TRBD2 agrees at 11 bases. There are 15 residues in the CDR3. CDR1 WNHNN and CDR2 SYGVQD come from the germline V gene (reference sequence). V trimming: 5 bases; J trimming: 8 bases; junction bases outside the gene matches: 8. CDR3 sequence: CASSSGTSGPDEQFF. The CDR3 nucleotides are TGCGCCAGCAGTTCCGGGACTAGCGGACCCGATGAGCAGTTCTTC.